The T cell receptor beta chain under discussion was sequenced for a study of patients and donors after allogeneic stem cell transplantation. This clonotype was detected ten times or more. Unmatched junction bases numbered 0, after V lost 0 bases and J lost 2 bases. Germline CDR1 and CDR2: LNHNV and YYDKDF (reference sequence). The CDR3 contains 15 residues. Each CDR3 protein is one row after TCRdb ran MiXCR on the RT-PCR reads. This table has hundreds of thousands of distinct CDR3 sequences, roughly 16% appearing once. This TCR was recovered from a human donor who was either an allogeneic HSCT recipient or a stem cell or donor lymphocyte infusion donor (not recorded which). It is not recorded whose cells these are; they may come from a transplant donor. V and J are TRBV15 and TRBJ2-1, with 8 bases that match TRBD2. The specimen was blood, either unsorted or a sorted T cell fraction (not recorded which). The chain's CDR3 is CATSREGLAYNEQFF. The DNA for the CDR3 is TGTGCCACCAGCAGAGAGGGACTAGCCTACAATGAGCAGTTCTTC.